Below are 8 T cell receptor beta chains sequenced from a single sample in a study of T cell clonality in common variable immunodeficiency. Data came from immunoSEQ multiplex PCR; TCRdb stores just in-frame clones and leaves some out. The sample offers about 59,000 clones and no singletons, the top ten holding about 0.85%. The sequencing input was peripheral blood mononuclear cells. These receptors all stem from a person between 18 and 75 years old in good health.

This clone was seen repeatedly, ten times or more. The CDR3 here is CASAPRDNLINTEAFF. CDR3 DNA (partial): TGCGCCAGCGCTCCCCGGGACAACTTAATTAACACTGAA. This chain links TRBV5-1 with TRBJ1-1; a weak D match, TRBD1 (6 bases). The missing CDR3 end, 3 residues past where the read stops, is filled in from the germline J gene. The CDR3 runs to 16 residues. V was clipped by 7 bases and J by 2 bases, with 21 bases between them. CDR1 is SGHRS, CDR2 YFSETQ, per germline.

This clone appeared many times. Read coverage stops 3 residues before the CDR3 terminus; the germline J gene supplies the remainder. The rearrangement uses TRBV6-2 or TRBV6-3 and TRBJ1-5; possibly TRBD1 for D (6 bases). This CDR3 has 15 residues. The ends were cut back, 2 bases at V and 0 bases at J, with 8 bases in the middle. CDR1 MNHEY and CDR2 SVGEGT come from the germline V gene. The sequenced part of the CDR3 DNA is TGTGCCAGCAGTTACGGGACACCTAGCAATCAGCCC. It yields the protein CASSYGTPSNQP. The complete CDR3 protein is CASSYGTPSNQPQHF.

This clone was detected many times. One end of the junction varies from germline; a read error may be responsible. The read terminates 3 residues before the CDR3 end, so the remaining end is supplied by the germline J gene. The V and J genes are TRBV4-1 and TRBJ2-3; the D is unclear. Per the germline V gene, CDR1 is MGHRA and CDR2 is YSYEKL. The CDR3 totals 13 residues. Incomplete CDR3 DNA: TGCACCAGCAGAGAGGTTCTTCCAGATACG. Translated: CTSREVLPDT. The full CDR3 protein is CTSREVLPDTQYF.

This clone was seen many times. The CDR3 extends 3 residues past the end of the read, so its final part is completed from the germline J gene. The chain carries TRBV10-3 and TRBJ1-4; 11 bases match TRBD1. The ends lost 3 bases at V and 7 bases at J; junction bases unmatched: 4. This CDR3 region has 15 residues. Looked up from germline, CDR1 is ENHRY and CDR2 is SYGVKD. Partial CDR3 DNA: TGTGCCATCAGTGACTCCGGGACAGGGGGTGAAAAA. It translates to CAISDSGTGGEK. The whole CDR3 region reads CAISDSGTGGEKLFF.

This clone was observed a handful of times. The CDR3 end falls 3 residues outside the read, so it is completed with the germline J gene. J is TRBJ1-2 and V is TRBV18; D gene ambiguous. Germline CDR1 KGHSH, CDR2 LQKENI. The CDR3 has 14 residues. The CDR3 here is CASSPLVDTWGYTF. The covered CDR3 bases are TGTGCCAGCTCACCATTGGTAGACACGTGGGGC.

This clone was observed many times. The read gets to within 3 residues of the CDR3 end, and the germline J gene fills in the rest. The V gene is TRBV28, the J gene TRBJ1-6; 7 positions agree with TRBD1. This CDR3 spans 14 amino acids. From germline, CDR1 is MDHEN and CDR2 SYDVKM. J lost 4 bases, V lost 7 bases, and 4 bases had no gene match. The CDR3 loop reads CASNKQGYNSPLHF. CDR3 DNA (partial): TGTGCCAGCAACAAACAGGGGTATAATTCACCC. Using reference TRBV28 and TRBJ1-6 for the parts outside the CDR3, the full variable domain is DVKVTQSSRYLVKRTGEKVFLECVQDMDHENMFWYRQDPGLGLRLIYFSYDVKMKEKGDIPEGYSVSREKKERFSLILESASTNQTSMYLCASNKQGYNSPLHFGNGTRLTVT.

This clone has only a few counts. The CDR3 end lies 3 residues beyond the end of the read and is filled in from the germline J gene. The chain links TRBV7-2 to TRBJ2-2; 7 positions match TRBD1. Germline V gene sequence: CDR1 SGHTA, CDR2 FQGNSA. CDR3 size: 14 residues. CDR3 DNA (partial): TGTGCCAGCAGCCGGGACAGACGTAATGAAAAG. Protein product: CASSRDRRNEK. The CDR3 in its entirety is CASSRDRRNEKLFF.

Remarks on this clone: The read ends 3 residues before the CDR3 terminus; that terminus is restored from the germline J gene. The V call is TRBV2, the J call TRBJ1-3; TRBD1 is a possible D gene (5 bases). V shed 7 bases and J shed 0 bases, with 16 bases lying between them. CDR1 and CDR2 (germline): SNHLY, FYNNEI. CDR3 length: 16 residues. The covered CDR3 bases are TGTGCCAGCATTCCGGACACGACCAACTCTGGAAACACC. Its translation: CASIPDTTNSGNT. The whole CDR3 is CASIPDTTNSGNTIYF. Combining the CDR3 with reference TRBV2 and TRBJ1-3 gives the whole variable domain EPEVTQTPSHQVTQMGQEVILRCVPISNHLYFYWYRQILGQKVEFLVSFYNNEISEKSEIFDDQFSVERPDGSNFTLKIRSTKLEDSAMYFCASIPDTTNSGNTIYFGEGSWLTVV.